This T cell receptor (beta chain) was retrieved from a study of T cell changes during pregnancy in multiple sclerosis. This CDR3 region has 14 residues. CDR1 is SGHTA, CDR2 FQGNSA, per germline. Here immunoSEQ multiplex PCR was the method, and the copy in TCRdb shows in-frame clones only, minus some. The sample carries 69,000 or so clones, roughly 91% recorded once. This clone has just one count. One end of the junction varies from germline; a read error may be responsible. This chain joins TRBV7-2 and TRBJ1-1; D not resolved. Specimen: CD4+ T cells from peripheral blood mononuclear cells, collected in the third trimester of pregnancy. The TCR comes from a female donor in good health, enrolled as a control in a pregnancy study. CDR3 amino acids: CASSLAAGNTEAFF. CDR3 in DNA: TGTGCCAGCAGCCTAGCGGCAGGAAACACTGAAGCTTTCTTT.